This T cell receptor (beta chain) appears in the sequencing data of a study of regulatory T cells in long-lasting Graves disease (dated by TCRdb to the early 2020s). Study-level background: Persistent Graves' disease was defined as antithyroid drug treatment for over 5 years with persistently positive TSH receptor autoantibodies. Patients with persistent Graves' disease were compared with patients with newly diagnosed Graves' disease using TCR sequencing and RNA sequencing of peripheral blood. The study took place in China and was registered as a clinical trial. TCR sequencing covered around 13 persistent and approximately 20 newly diagnosed Graves' disease patients, some 35 samples in total. In the clinical cohort, patients with persistent Graves' disease had used antithyroid drugs for an average of about 9.3 years. Overall study results and their limits: Compared with newly diagnosed patients, persistent Graves' disease patients had lower TCR Shannon entropy and fewer highly expanded clones, which suggests clonal expansion. TRBV28, TRBJ1-2 and TRBJ2-5 were preferentially used in persistent disease, while TRBV20-1 and TRBJ2-1 were favored in newly diagnosed disease. Sequencing and analysis were restricted to the TCR beta chain. The small sample size was acknowledged by the authors as a limitation that may reduce accuracy. Peripheral blood alone was examined, since thyroid tissue, which constituted the primary lesion, could not be accessed. Persistent patients shared more public clonotypes among themselves (over 2,500) than newly diagnosed patients did (approximately 970).

To note about this clonotype: The target of this receptor is not known. Per-nucleotide qualities are absent, and no much larger clonotype sits a single base away.

The time point label on this specimen signifies: persistent/refractory GD, antithyroid drugs over 5 years with positive TRAb. For both TCR sequencing and RNA sequencing, RNA was extracted from PBMCs using TRIzol. Graves' disease was diagnosed according to American Thyroid Association guidelines. Patients for the study were recruited at an endocrinology department in Xi'an, China. Each patient gave around 9.2 milliliters of peripheral blood, collected in an EDTA anticoagulant tube. Ficoll Paque Plus density gradient separation was used to isolate PBMCs, and no further T cell sorting was done. An Agilent 2100 Bioanalyzer and agarose gel were used to check RNA quality, while a NanoDrop 2000 measured RNA concentration. CDR1 PRHDT and CDR2 FYEKMQ are derived from the germline V gene (reference sequence). V is trimmed back by 4 bases and J by 2 bases, and the junction contains 12 bases that no gene match accounts for. CDR3 length: 17 amino acids, cysteine to phenylalanine. The entry retains the CDR3 DNA only, 51 bases that are in frame from base 1.

Libraries were made using multiplex PCR. Sequenced on an Illumina HiSeq 4000. To build TCR beta libraries, CDR3 regions were amplified by Arm-PCR using iRepertoire HTBI primers. Before sequencing, the PCR products went through gel purification. The authors' pipeline ran thus. A total of around 59 TRBV and 14 TRBJ segments were identified across samples and were used for gene usage analysis of CDR3 amino acid clonotypes. Filtered high-quality paired reads were merged into contigs using COPE and FqMerger. BLAST was used to align contigs to IMGT TRBV, TRBD and TRBJ reference genes, and CDR3 was defined according to IMGT. Highly expanded clones were defined as clonotypes with a frequency above 0.1%. Shannon entropy served as the measure of repertoire diversity, while the Gini coefficient captured V-J evenness. Public clonotypes were defined as clonotypes shared by more than one individual. TCRdb handled the public reads itself, with Q25 trimming in fastp and clone calling in MiXCR, and kept productive beta chains. Merged by CDR3 protein, the rows form single entries marked with the most common genes and DNA. The V and J calls here are based on TCRdb, not the publication. Recorded for this sample are a few hundred thousand distinct CDR3 sequences; around a fifth of them occurred a single time. The ten biggest clones cover around three fifths of the sample.

Sequenced here: peripheral blood mononuclear cells (PBMCs), sampled when the disease was refractory, from a patient treated with antithyroid drugs. The V gene is TRBV13 and the J gene is TRBJ2-7; the central 9 bases match TRBD1. This TCR was sampled from a female donor with Graves disease. In nucleotides, the sequence is TGTGCCAGCAGCTCTTCCCTCGACAGGGGGTGGCCCTACGAGCAGTACTTC. The resulting protein is CASSSSLDRGWPYEQYF.